This T cell receptor (beta chain) was observed in a study of molecular identifiers for immune sequencing clone quantification. This clonotype was counted many times. The antigen is unknown. Naive CD8 T cell sorting was performed on the CD8+CD4-CCR7+CD45RA+ phenotype. Study results and caveats: Sharing of a barcode by identical TCR molecules could cause highly expanded clone sizes to be underestimated.

The germline V gene has CDR1 SGHDT and CDR2 YYEEEE. The CDR3 loop spans 17 amino acids. V was pared by 1 base and J by 0 bases, with 5 bases of the junction left unmatched. TCRdb reprocessed the PCR reads via MiXCR and lists one record per CDR3 protein. The sample holds under 600,000 distinct CDR3 sequences, about 20% seen once. The receptor was derived from a human donor in good health. Some libraries in this study had Jurkat cell RNA spiked in. The J gene is TRBJ2-2, the V gene TRBV5-6, with 8 bases matching TRBD2. Source material: naive CD8+ T cells from blood, with Jurkat cell RNA spiked in. As to subset: FACS-sorted CD8+CD4-CCR7+CD45RA+ naive T cells. The CDR3: CASSLLLAEPNTGELFF. As DNA, the CDR3 is TGTGCCAGCAGCTTGCTACTAGCGGAACCGAACACCGGGGAGCTGTTTTTT.